What follows are 29 T cell receptor beta chains derived from one specimen sequenced in a study of blood T cell repertoires in COVID-19. Assay: immunoSEQ multiplex PCR; the TCRdb copy retains only in-frame clones and omits some. The top ten clones hold roughly 4.6% of a sample with 200,000 to 250,000 clones, around 84% of them seen once. The sequencing input was peripheral blood. All receptors derive from a woman aged 60-75 years who had recovered from COVID-19.

This chain uses TRBV7-3 with TRBJ2-3; perhaps TRBD2 as D (5 bases). The CDR3 is 16 amino acids. The V end was cut by 0 bases, the J end by 1 base, with 11 bases between. Germline values: CDR1 SGHTA, CDR2 FQGTGA. This CDR3 reads CASSLTLGGGTDTQYF. In DNA, the CDR3 is TGTGCCAGCAGCTTAACTCTAGGAGGCGGCACAGATACGCAGTATTTT.

J is TRBJ1-6 and V is TRBV6-5, with D possibly matching TRBD1 (5 bases). Per germline, CDR1 MNHEY and CDR2 SVGAGI. This CDR3 region has 14 residues. V gave up 6 bases and J gave up 6 bases, with 12 bases separating them. The CDR3, as DNA: TGTGCCAGCAGATATGGAGGGGTTAATTCACCCCTCCACTTT. It yields the protein CASRYGGVNSPLHF.

With regard to this clone: The sample has other DNA sequences that encode this CDR3 too. The chain carries TRBV19 and TRBJ1-1; unclear D gene. V lost 1 base to trimming and J lost 4 bases, with 10 bases between them. The germline V gene has CDR1 LNHDA and CDR2 SQIVND (reference sequence). This CDR3 comprises 14 residues. Written as DNA, the CDR3 is TGTGCCAGTAGTATAGTCGGCGGACTCACTGAAGCTTTCTTT. Encoded protein: CASSIVGGLTEAFF. Looking up the rest from reference TRBV19 and TRBJ1-1 gives the full variable domain: DGGITQSPKYLFRKEGQNVTLSCEQNLNHDAMYWYRQDPGQGLRLIYYSQIVNDFQKGDIAEGYSVSREKKESFPLTVTSAQKNPTAFYLCASSIVGGLTEAFFGQGTRLTVV.

The V gene is TRBV5-6, the J gene TRBJ1-5, with 11 nucleotides matching TRBD1. V was pared by 1 base and J by 5 bases, with 2 bases of the junction left unmatched. The V gene's germline CDR1 is SGHDT and CDR2 YYEEEE. The CDR3 is 15 residues long. CDR3 amino acids: CASSLTGQGDQPQHF. The CDR3 DNA follows: TGTGCCAGCAGCTTGACGGGACAGGGGGATCAGCCCCAGCATTTT.

This clone was recorded once. The V and J genes are TRBV30 and TRBJ2-7, with D possibly TRBD2 on 6 matching bases. The ends were cut back, 8 bases at V and 5 bases at J, with 19 bases in the middle. This CDR3 is built from 13 residues. The germline V gene has CDR1 GTSNPN and CDR2 SVGIG (reference sequence). The CDR3 here is CAPNPSVVHEQYF. The CDR3 DNA reads TGTGCCCCGAATCCTAGCGTAGTCCACGAGCAGTACTTC. The full variable domain, with the rest looked up from reference TRBV30 and TRBJ2-7, is SQTIHQWPATLVQPVGSPLSLECTVEGTSNPNLYWYRQAAGRGLQLLFYSVGIGQISSEVPQNLSASRPQDRQFILSSKKLLLSDSGFYLCAPNPSVVHEQYFGPGTRLTVT.

This clone has just one count. This sequence joins TRBV10-2 and TRBJ1-2; 8 bases are a match to TRBD1. V gave up 2 bases and J gave up 8 bases; unmatched junction bases: 7. CDR3 length: 14 residues. Germline CDR1 and CDR2: WSHSY and SAAADI. CDR3 sequence (DNA): TGCGCCAGCAGTGAGCCCAGGGGGCCTGGGGGCTACACCTTC. Encoded protein: CASSEPRGPGGYTF.

This clone is a singleton in its sample. The J gene is TRBJ2-7, the V gene TRBV6-5; 10 bases agree with TRBD1. This CDR3 has 13 residues. In germline, CDR1 is MNHEY, CDR2 SVGAGI. Germline trimming cut 7 bases from V and 2 bases from J; bases unmatched to any gene: 2. This CDR3 reads CASTGTGAYEQYF. The CDR3 nucleotides are TGTGCCAGCACAGGGACAGGGGCCTACGAGCAGTACTTC.

This CDR3 reads CSVWDRAYGYTF. The CDR3 DNA follows: TGCAGCGTCTGGGACAGGGCCTATGGCTACACCTTC. V and J are TRBV29-1 and TRBJ1-2; TRBD1 aligns across 9 bases. The trim removed 6 bases at V and 4 bases at J, leaving 3 bases unmatched. CDR1 and CDR2 from the germline V gene are SQVTM and ANQGSEA. The CDR3 spans 12 residues.

The chain has TRBV6-2 or TRBV6-3 and TRBJ1-1, with a tentative D call TRBD1 (6 bases). The V gene lost 5 bases and the J gene lost 5 bases, with 24 bases spanning the gap. CDR1 is MNHEY, CDR2 SVGEGT, per germline. This CDR3 spans 17 amino acids. CDR3 residues: CASSQRGGSPRRTEAFF. In DNA, the CDR3 is TGTGCCAGCAGTCAAAGGGGGGGGTCTCCAAGGAGAACTGAAGCTTTCTTT.

This clone is a singleton in its sample. V and J are TRBV5-4 and TRBJ1-6, with 10 bases aligning to TRBD1. The germline V gene has CDR1 SGHNT and CDR2 YYREEE (reference sequence). V gave up 0 bases and J gave up 9 bases; unmatched junction bases: 6. The CDR3 consists of 16 residues. CDR3 sequence reads: CASSLDGTGASSPLHF. The CDR3 coding sequence is TGTGCCAGCAGCTTGGACGGGACAGGGGCGAGTTCACCCCTCCACTTT.

J is TRBJ2-7 and V is TRBV12-3 or TRBV12-4, with D unclear. The V end was cut by 2 bases, the J end by 3 bases, with 5 bases between. The CDR3 contains 12 residues. Written as DNA, the CDR3 is TGTGCCAGCAGTTTACAAATCTACGAGCAGTACTTC. Its protein is CASSLQIYEQYF.

The chain employs TRBV11-2 and TRBJ2-5; 13 nucleotides match TRBD2. V lost 5 bases, J lost 1 base, and 4 bases stayed unmatched. Germline V gene data show CDR1 as SGHAT and CDR2 as FQNNGV. The CDR3 consists of 16 residues. The CDR3 bases are TGTGCCAGCAGCAGACTAGCGGGGGGTTTCCAAGAGACCCAGTACTTC. Its protein is CASSRLAGGFQETQYF.

The rearrangement links TRBV7-9 to TRBJ1-2, with 8 bases identical to TRBD1. CDR1 is SEHNR, CDR2 FQNEAQ, per germline (reference sequence). Trimming removed 3 bases from V and 2 bases from J; junction bases left unmatched: 5. There are 15 residues in the CDR3. The CDR3 coding sequence is TGTGCCAGCAGCTTCGGGACAGGACTAAACTATGGCTACACCTTC. Protein sequence: CASSFGTGLNYGYTF.

V gene TRBV29-1 combines with J gene TRBJ1-3; 8 bases line up with TRBD1. The trim removed 6 bases at V and 11 bases at J, leaving 9 bases unmatched. The V gene's germline CDR1 is SQVTM and CDR2 ANQGSEA. The CDR3 runs to 12 residues. The CDR3: CSVEDREVSIYF. CDR3 nucleotide sequence: TGCAGCGTAGAGGACAGGGAAGTCTCCATATATTTT.

V usage is TRBV3-1 (or the pseudogene TRBV3-2) and J usage is TRBJ2-1; TRBD1 matches at 9 bases. Germline CDR1 is LGHDT and CDR2 is YNNKEL (reference sequence). Trimming at V came to 4 bases and at J to 10 bases, leaving 8 bases not matched to a gene. This CDR3 has 14 amino acids. DNA of the CDR3: TGTGCCAGCAGCCGCTGGGACAGGGTCCAGGAGCAGTTCTTC. Translated, it gives CASSRWDRVQEQFF.

The chain carries TRBV19 and TRBJ1-2; D is undetermined. CDR3 length: 13 amino acids. Germline CDR1 and CDR2: LNHDA and SQIVND (reference sequence). The V gene lost 9 bases and the J gene lost 4 bases, with 15 bases spanning the gap. The DNA for the CDR3 is TGTGCCAGCACAATCGGACGGGGCTATGGCTACACCTTC. The encoded protein is CASTIGRGYGYTF.

The V call is TRBV5-1, the J call TRBJ2-1, with D possibly TRBD2 on 6 matching bases. This CDR3 spans 15 amino acids. From germline, CDR1 is SGHRS and CDR2 YFSETQ. V was cut by 0 bases and J by 9 bases, with 16 bases left in between. DNA of the CDR3: TGCGCCAGCAGCTTGGTTGGGGGAGGAGGTGGTGAGCAGTTCTTC. The encoded protein is CASSLVGGGGGEQFF.

This clone has a single count. The chain has TRBV5-8 and TRBJ2-2; D possibly corresponds to TRBD1 (6 bases). From germline, CDR1 is SGHTS and CDR2 YDEGEE. The CDR3 totals 14 residues. V lost 2 bases to trimming and J lost 3 bases, with 8 bases between them. CDR3 loop: CASSLYRDTGELFF. The CDR3 nucleotides read TGTGCCAGCAGCTTATACAGGGACACCGGGGAGCTGTTTTTT.

This clone occurred a few times. The gene calls are TRBV27 and TRBJ1-5, with TRBD1 matching over 9 bases. The V gene's germline CDR1 is MNHEY and CDR2 SMNVEV (reference sequence). The CDR3 has 16 residues. Trimming cost V 5 bases and J 2 bases; bases outside gene matches: 7. The DNA for the CDR3 is TGTGCCAGCAGTGCGCCCTGGACAGGGGGCAATCAGCCCCAGCATTTT. This codes for CASSAPWTGGNQPQHF.

This clone was counted many times. This rearrangement joins TRBV7-8 to TRBJ1-5, with 10 bases lining up with TRBD1. This CDR3 region has 16 residues. After removal of 5 bases from V and 7 bases from J, the junction contained 11 bases not matched to a gene. Germline CDR1 reads SGHVS; CDR2 reads FQNEAQ. CDR3 protein: CASSNERGTGVQPQHF. CDR3 nucleotides: TGTGCCAGCAGCAACGAAAGGGGGACAGGGGTACAGCCCCAGCATTTT.

This clone was detected only a few times. The chain couples TRBV5-4 to TRBJ2-1; 10 bases are a match to TRBD2. J was trimmed by 4 bases and V by 4 bases; bases with no gene match: 5. The length of the CDR3 is 15 residues. Germline V gives CDR1 SGHNT, CDR2 YYREEE (reference sequence). CDR3 sequence (DNA): TGTGCCAGCAGCAGAGATAGCGGGGGGTACAATGAGCAGTTCTTC. Translating it yields CASSRDSGGYNEQFF.

The CDR3 DNA reads as TGTGCCAGCAGCTCAAGGACAGGGGGGCCCAACAATGAGCAGTTCTTC. This codes for CASSSRTGGPNNEQFF. The gene calls are TRBV13 and TRBJ2-1; 10 bases map to TRBD1. Per germline, CDR1 PRHDT and CDR2 FYEKMQ (reference sequence). The V segment lost 4 bases and the J segment 5 bases; nucleotides outside the gene matches: 8. The CDR3 sequence is 16 residues long.

The chain combines TRBV7-6 with TRBJ2-1; 7 nucleotides match TRBD2. The J segment lost 5 bases and the V segment lost 1 base, leaving 14 bases of the junction unmatched. The CDR3 loop spans 18 amino acids. Germline V gives CDR1 SGHVS, CDR2 FNYEAQ. The CDR3 loop is CASSLGPQTGGRHNEQFF. Here the CDR3 DNA reads TGTGCCAGCAGCTTAGGGCCACAAACGGGGGGTCGTCACAATGAGCAGTTCTTC.

The V gene is TRBV4-1, the J gene TRBJ2-1, with TRBD2 matching over 10 bases. This CDR3 has 17 amino acids. CDR1 is MGHRA, CDR2 YSYEKL, per germline. With V trimmed by 4 bases and J by 0 bases, 6 bases remained unmatched. In DNA, the CDR3 is TGCGCCAGCAGCCGAGGACTAGCGGACCTCTCCTACAATGAGCAGTTCTTC. Its protein is CASSRGLADLSYNEQFF.

The rearrangement uses TRBV15 and TRBJ1-4; D is uncertain. CDR1 LNHNV and CDR2 YYDKDF come from the germline V gene (reference sequence). Trimming cost V 2 bases and J 6 bases, with 10 bases left between them. This CDR3 has 14 residues. The CDR3 is CATSRRNGDEKLFF. The CDR3, as DNA: TGTGCCACCAGCAGAAGAAACGGGGATGAAAAACTGTTTTTT.

The chain has TRBV11-2 and TRBJ2-1, with 14 bases identical to TRBD2. V gave up 5 bases and J gave up 5 bases; unmatched junction bases: 14. CDR1 is SGHAT and CDR2 is FQNNGV in the germline V gene. The CDR3 length is 19 residues. The CDR3 here is CASSAPGLAGAFRDNEQFF. DNA of the CDR3: TGTGCCAGCAGCGCCCCGGGACTAGCGGGGGCCTTTCGAGACAATGAGCAGTTCTTC.

The gene calls are TRBV11-1 and TRBJ2-7, with 12 bases aligning to TRBD2. Germline assignment: CDR1 SGHAT and CDR2 FQDESV (reference sequence). The CDR3 runs 14 residues. V lost 4 bases and J lost 3; bases outside the gene matches: 1. CDR3 sequence: CASSSTSGGYEQYF. CDR3 sequence (DNA): TGTGCCAGCAGCTCGACTAGCGGGGGCTACGAGCAGTACTTC.

The chain carries TRBV5-1 and TRBJ2-7; 10 bases agree with TRBD2. The CDR3 has 15 residues. Germline V gene lookup returns CDR1 SGHRS and CDR2 YFSETQ. V lost 1 base to trimming and J lost 5 bases; unmatched junction nucleotides: 6. The CDR3 here is CASSLRLAGDDEQYF. The CDR3 DNA reads TGCGCCAGCAGCTTGAGGCTAGCGGGGGATGACGAGCAGTACTTC.

The chain employs TRBV30 and TRBJ1-4; 7 positions match TRBD1. V gave up 5 bases and J gave up 4 bases; unmatched junction bases: 4. Per the germline V gene, CDR1 is GTSNPN and CDR2 is SVGIG (reference sequence). The CDR3 runs 13 residues. CDR3 sequence (DNA): TGTGCCTGGCAGACAGGGATTAATGAAAAACTGTTTTTT. The encoded protein is CAWQTGINEKLFF.